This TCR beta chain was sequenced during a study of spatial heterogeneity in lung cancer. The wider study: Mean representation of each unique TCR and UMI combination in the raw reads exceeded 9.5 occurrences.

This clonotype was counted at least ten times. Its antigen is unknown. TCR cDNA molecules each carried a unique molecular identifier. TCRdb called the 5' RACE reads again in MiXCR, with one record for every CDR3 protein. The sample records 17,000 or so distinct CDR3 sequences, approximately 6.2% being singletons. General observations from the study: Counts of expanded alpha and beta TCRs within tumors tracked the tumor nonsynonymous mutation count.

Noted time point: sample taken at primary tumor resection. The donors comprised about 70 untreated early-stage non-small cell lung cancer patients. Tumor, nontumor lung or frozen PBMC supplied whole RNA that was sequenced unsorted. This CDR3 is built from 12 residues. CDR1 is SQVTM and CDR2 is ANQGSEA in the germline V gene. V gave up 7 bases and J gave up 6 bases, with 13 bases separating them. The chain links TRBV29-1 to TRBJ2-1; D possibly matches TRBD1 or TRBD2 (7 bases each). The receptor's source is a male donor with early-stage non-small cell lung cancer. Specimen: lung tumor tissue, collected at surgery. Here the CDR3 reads CSAQGGANEQFF. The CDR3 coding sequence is TGCAGCGCCCAGGGGGGGGCCAATGAGCAGTTCTTC.